Below are 28 T cell receptor beta chains sequenced from a single sample in a study of blood T cells in healthy people across ages (dated by TCRdb to about 2015). The library was made by 5' RACE. The sequencing machine was an Illumina HiSeq 2500. A second PCR of roughly 7 to 12 cycles was run with a J-beta primer mix and a sample-barcoded 5' primer. TCRdb took the public reads, trimmed them with fastp at Q25, ran MiXCR for clone calling and kept in-frame beta chains. One record per CDR3 amino acid sequence lists the most common genes and DNA. Within this sample are hundreds of thousands of distinct CDR3 sequences, with roughly half of them counted one time only. Roughly 14% of the sample rests with the top ten. Source material: blood. The receptors were sampled from a woman of 80 years or more in good health.

At least ten counts were recorded for this clonotype. The junction shows a germline mismatch at one end, possibly a read error. The rearrangement links TRBV12-3 or TRBV12-4 to TRBJ2-7, with TRBD1 identical over 8 bases. The CDR3 has 13 amino acids. The CDR3: CASSLGQGYEQYF. The CDR3 DNA follows: TGCGCCAGCAGTCTTGGACAGGGCTACGAGCAGTACTTC.

The J gene is TRBJ2-3, the V gene TRBV25-1; D gene unclear. V dropped 10 bases and J dropped 6 bases, with 11 bases sitting between them. There are 11 residues in the CDR3. Germline CDR1 and CDR2: MGHDK and SYGVNS. This CDR3 reads CATTAGDTQYF. CDR3 bases: TGTGCCACCACGGCTGGGGATACGCAGTATTTT.

The gene calls are TRBV29-1 and TRBJ2-4, with TRBD1 matching 7 bases. Matching the DNA end better, TRBJ2-7 makes the J call doubtful. The CDR3 loop spans 13 amino acids. Germline CDR1 SQVTM, CDR2 ANQGSEA. The DNA for the CDR3 is TGCAGCGTGAGGGACAGACAACGCTACGAGCAGTACTTC. It translates to CSVRDRQRYEQYF.

The gene calls are TRBV5-1 and TRBJ2-5, with D maybe TRBD2 (5 bases). The J call may be in error: the DNA end matches TRBJ2-7 better. Germline CDR1 and CDR2: SGHRS and YFSETQ. There are 14 residues in the CDR3. CDR3 sequence: CASSARGVNYEQYF. CDR3 bases: TGCGCCAGCAGCGCACGGGGAGTTAATTACGAGCAGTACTTC.

Many counts were recorded for this clonotype. This chain connects TRBV5-1 to TRBJ2-3, with 8 bases that match TRBD2. The J segment lost 4 bases and the V segment lost 2 bases, leaving 6 bases of the junction unmatched. This CDR3 has 15 amino acids. The V gene's germline CDR1 is SGHRS and CDR2 YFSETQ. In DNA, the CDR3 is TGCGCCAGCAGCTTAAGCGGGAGTCTATCAGATACGCAGTATTTT. Translating gives CASSLSGSLSDTQYF.

In regard to this clonotype: A read error may explain this, as a much larger clone is one base away. V is TRBV29-1 and J is TRBJ2-3, with 9 bases identical to TRBD1. Per germline, CDR1 SQVTM and CDR2 ANQGSEA. This CDR3 comprises 15 residues. The J segment lost 2 bases and the V segment lost 5 bases, leaving 8 bases of the junction unmatched. The CDR3 loop reads CSVKVGDRATDTQYF. Here the CDR3 DNA reads TGCAGCGTTAAGGTGGGGGACAGGGCCACAGATACGCAGTATTTT.

The chain recombines TRBV20-1 with TRBJ2-3; D unresolved. Germline loops: CDR1 DFQATT, CDR2 SNEGSKA (reference sequence). The CDR3 spans 13 residues. V was clipped by 0 bases and J by 3 bases, with 7 bases between them. CDR3 residues: CSARDYQTDTQYF. CDR3 bases: TGCAGTGCTAGAGATTACCAAACAGATACGCAGTATTTT.

The rearrangement uses TRBV6-6 and TRBJ2-1; TRBD1 agrees at 7 bases. The closer fit of TRBJ2-7 to the DNA end suggests the J call may be wrong. The CDR3 totals 17 residues. Germline V gene lookup returns CDR1 MNHNY and CDR2 SVGAGI (reference sequence). CDR3 region: CASTGLGQQSPYNEQYF. DNA of the CDR3: TGTGCCAGCACCGGACTGGGACAGCAGAGCCCCTACAATGAGCAGTACTTC.

The chain combines TRBV12-3 or TRBV12-4 with TRBJ2-7; no reliable D call. CDR3 length: 13 amino acids. Trimming left V 5 bases short and J 4 bases short, with 12 bases between. Here the CDR3 reads CASSVTLVYEQYF. The CDR3 coding sequence is TGTGCCAGCAGTGTTACTCTTGTTTACGAGCAGTACTTC.

The genes are TRBV29-1 and TRBJ1-1; D gene unclear. CDR3 size: 13 residues. CDR1 SQVTM and CDR2 ANQGSEA come from the germline V gene. The V gene lost 1 base and the J gene lost 1 base, with 7 bases spanning the gap. CDR3 bases: TGCAGCGTTGAAGCAGCAAGGAACACTGAAGCTTTCTTT. This encodes CSVEAARNTEAFF.

As to this clonotype: This clone may be a read error of a much larger clone one base away. The genes are TRBV24-1 and TRBJ2-1; 11 bases are shared with TRBD2. CDR3 length: 16 amino acids. V lost 5 bases and J lost 8; bases outside the gene matches: 10. Germline CDR1 reads KGHDR; CDR2 reads SFDVKD. The chain's CDR3 is CATSGHTSGRTYEQFF. In nucleotides, the CDR3 is TGTGCCACCAGTGGTCATACTAGCGGGAGAACCTATGAGCAGTTCTTC.

To note about this clonotype: A much larger clone lies one base from this, so it may be a read error. The chain is built from TRBV12-3 or TRBV12-4 and TRBJ2-7; 8 bases map to TRBD2. J lost 7 bases, V lost 4 bases, and 9 bases had no gene match. The CDR3 spans 14 residues. In DNA form, the CDR3 reads TGTGCCAGCAGTTCCGGGACTAGGAGAGGTGAGCAGTACTTC. It yields the protein CASSSGTRRGEQYF.

V is TRBV4-3 and J is TRBJ2-4, with D possibly TRBD1 on 5 matching bases. Trimming stripped 0 bases from V and 8 bases from J, with 14 bases between. Germline V gene lookup returns CDR1 LGHNA and CDR2 YSLEER. This CDR3 has 15 residues. CDR3 nucleotide sequence: TGCGCCAGCAGCCAAGAGAGCAGGGTTGGGGACATTCAGTACTTC. Residues: CASSQESRVGDIQYF.

The J gene is TRBJ2-1, the V gene TRBV4-3; D gene ambiguous. The CDR3 contains 13 residues. Germline V gene data show CDR1 as LGHNA and CDR2 as YSLEER. V was trimmed by 1 base and J by 8 bases, leaving 9 bases between them. Written as DNA, the CDR3 is TGCGCCAGCAGCCAAGCACCACTGGATGAGCAGTTCTTC. Residues: CASSQAPLDEQFF.

The J gene is TRBJ2-1, the V gene TRBV20-1, with 8 bases lining up with TRBD2. Looked up from germline, CDR1 is DFQATT and CDR2 is SNEGSKA (reference sequence). This CDR3 is built from 15 residues. Trimming at V came to 3 bases and at J to 13 bases, leaving 17 bases not matched to a gene. CDR3 sequence reads: CSARVVAGGEETQFF. Here the CDR3 DNA reads TGCAGTGCTAGGGTGGTTGCGGGAGGTGAAGAGACCCAGTTCTTC.

V is TRBV6-5 and J is TRBJ2-3; D unclear. Germline V gene lookup returns CDR1 MNHEY and CDR2 SVGAGI. V was trimmed by 0 bases and J by 0 bases, leaving 10 bases between them. The CDR3 contains 16 residues. The DNA of the CDR3 is TGTGCCAGCAGTTACTCGAACCCCCTTAGCACAGATACGCAGTATTTT. Translation gives CASSYSNPLSTDTQYF.

This chain links TRBV20-1 with TRBJ2-5; tentatively, D is TRBD2 (5 bases). V was trimmed by 2 bases and J by 1 base, leaving 8 bases between them. CDR1 is DFQATT and CDR2 is SNEGSKA in the germline V gene (reference sequence). The CDR3 spans 13 residues. The CDR3 loop reads CSARQAGQETQYF. DNA for the CDR3: TGCAGTGCTAGACAGGCGGGCCAAGAGACCCAGTACTTC.

To note about this clonotype: A read error may explain this, as a much larger clone is one base away. The rearrangement joins TRBV7-8 to TRBJ2-7, with a tentative D call TRBD1 (6 bases). CDR1 SGHVS and CDR2 FQNEAQ come from the germline V gene. CDR3 length: 14 residues. Trimming removed 7 bases from V and 7 bases from J, with 20 bases in between. The CDR3 DNA reads TGTGCCAGCATAGAGACCAGGAGAGGGGGAGAGCAGTACTTC. Its protein is CASIETRRGGEQYF. Full variable domain (missing parts from reference TRBV7-8 and TRBJ2-7): GAGVSQSPRYKVAKRGQDVALRCDPISGHVSLFWYQQALGQGPEFLTYFQNEAQLDKSGLPSDRFFAERPEGSVSTLKIQRTQQEDSAVYLCASIETRRGGEQYFGPGTRLTVT.

The V gene is TRBV5-1, the J gene TRBJ2-4; no reliable D call. V was shortened by 4 bases and J by 1 base, with 21 bases between the two germline ends. Germline CDR1 SGHRS, CDR2 YFSETQ. The CDR3 has 18 residues. The CDR3: CASSLTYGLGMAKNIQYF. DNA for the CDR3: TGCGCCAGCAGCCTAACTTATGGCCTGGGAATGGCCAAAAACATTCAGTACTTC.

Concerning this clonotype itself: One end of the junction is discordant with germline, which a read error may explain. The V call is TRBV6-5, the J call TRBJ1-2; tentatively, D is TRBD1 (5 bases). This CDR3 is 13 amino acids long. Germline CDR1 and CDR2: MNHEY and SVGAGI. CDR3 DNA: TGTGCCTGCAGTTCCACAGGTTACTGTGGCTACACCTTC. As protein: CACSSTGYCGYTF.

On this clonotype: A much larger clone differs by one base, so this may be a read error. The chain employs TRBV12-3 or TRBV12-4 and TRBJ1-2; unclear D gene. V shed 2 bases and J shed 10 bases, with 14 bases lying between them. The CDR3 runs to 13 residues. The CDR3 reads CASSLSRLIYYTF. In DNA form, the CDR3 reads TGTGCCAGCAGTTTAAGCCGACTAATTTACTACACCTTC.

This chain uses TRBV5-1 with TRBJ2-7; TRBD1 matches at 10 bases. Germline loops: CDR1 SGHRS, CDR2 YFSETQ. V gave up 4 bases and J gave up 0 bases; unmatched junction bases: 7. The CDR3 is 16 amino acids. The CDR3, as DNA: TGCGCCAGCAGCAGTCCCGGGACAGGGGTCTCCTACGAGCAGTACTTC. Translating gives CASSSPGTGVSYEQYF. Combining the CDR3 with reference TRBV5-1 and TRBJ2-7 gives the whole variable domain KAGVTQTPRYLIKTRGQQVTLSCSPISGHRSVSWYQQTPGQGLQFLFEYFSETQRNKGNFPGRFSGRQFSNSRSEMNVSTLELGDSALYLCASSSPGTGVSYEQYFGPGTRLTVT.

This clonotype was picked up many times. The chain links TRBV15 to TRBJ2-5; TRBD2 aligns across 7 bases. The ends lost 5 bases at V and 1 base at J; junction bases unmatched: 10. CDR1 is LNHNV and CDR2 is YYDKDF in the germline V gene (reference sequence). This CDR3 contains 16 residues. For the CDR3, the DNA is TGTGCCACCAGCCGCACCTATACTAGCGCCCAAGAGACCCAGTACTTC. It specifies CATSRTYTSAQETQYF.

This chain links TRBV6-5 with TRBJ1-1; D is undetermined. This CDR3 is 15 amino acids long. With 1 base removed from V and 10 bases from J, the gap between germline ends came to 19 bases. Per the germline V gene, CDR1 is MNHEY and CDR2 is SVGAGI. The CDR3 nucleotides are TGTGCCAGCAGTTACTTTACGGGCAGAACACACCGAGCTTTCTTT. Translating it yields CASSYFTGRTHRAFF.

The sample holds one count of this clonotype. A clone one base away is much larger, so this may be a read error. This sequence joins TRBV7-2 and TRBJ2-7; 9 positions agree with TRBD2. The CDR3 extends over 17 amino acids. The germline CDR1 and CDR2 sequences are SGHTA and FQGNSA. The CDR3 bases are TGTGCCAGAAGCTTATCGTCTAGCGGGATTACCTCCTACGAGCAGTACTTC. Translating it yields CARSLSSSGITSYEQYF.

This chain connects TRBV6-6 to TRBJ2-1; 15 nucleotides match TRBD2. The DNA end lines up better with TRBJ2-7; the J call may be wrong. This CDR3 is built from 16 residues. Germline assignment: CDR1 MNHNY and CDR2 SVGAGI (reference sequence). The CDR3 reads CASSRTSGRGPYEQYF. The CDR3, as DNA: TGTGCCAGCAGTCGGACTAGCGGGAGGGGGCCATATGAGCAGTACTTC.

This clonotype was observed at least ten times. The chain uses TRBV3-1 and TRBJ2-7; D is perhaps TRBD2 (6 bases). The V gene's germline CDR1 is LGHDT and CDR2 YNNKEL (reference sequence). The CDR3 loop spans 16 amino acids. Between the trimmed V and J ends, which lost 6 bases and 0 bases, there was a span of 18 bases. This CDR3 is CASSFTGLMSSYEQYF. Written as DNA, the CDR3 is TGTGCCAGCAGTTTTACGGGACTGATGAGCTCCTACGAGCAGTACTTC.

There are a few counts of this clonotype. This chain connects TRBV3-1 to TRBJ2-2; D is possibly TRBD1 (6 bases). Per germline, CDR1 LGHDT and CDR2 YNNKEL (reference sequence). The CDR3 contains 14 residues. The V gene lost 9 bases and the J gene lost 0 bases, with 11 bases spanning the gap. In nucleotides, the CDR3 is TGTGCCAGTGGTCAGGGGACGAACACCGGGGAGCTGTTTTTT. This encodes CASGQGTNTGELFF.